The source of this TCR beta chain is a study of shared clonotypes between healthy human individuals. Using immunoSEQ multiplex PCR, the repertoire was profiled, and TCRdb retains in-frame clones only, with some absent. The table shows roughly 2,000,000 clones, with about 94% occurring only once. A note on this clone: Other DNA variants within this sample encode the same CDR3.

CD8 cells classed as naive were CD45RO-negative and positively selected for CCR7, excluding terminally differentiated effector memory CD45RA+ cells. Sequenced input: naive CD8+ T cells sorted from blood. The receptor comes from a man younger than 35 in good health.

CDR3 coding DNA: TGTGCCAGCAGCGTAGGTGGGACAGGGGGTGACGGCTACACCTTC. It translates to CASSVGGTGGDGYTF. The chain uses TRBV9 and TRBJ1-2; 11 bases map to TRBD1. CDR3 length equals 15 residues. Looked up from germline, CDR1 is SGDLS and CDR2 is YYNGEE. The trim removed 0 bases at V and 8 bases at J, leaving 6 bases unmatched.